One and the same sample provided the 20 T cell receptor beta chains below, sequenced in a study of response to subunit inactivated influenza vaccine. TCRdb re-called the RT-PCR reads with MiXCR, one entry per CDR3 protein. This sample yields about 780,000 distinct CDR3 sequences, of which about 18% are seen a single time; 11% belongs to the top ten. Material: PBMCs from blood, obtained about 5 days after vaccination. The receptor set was obtained from a man aged 50 to 60 who received an inactivated influenza vaccine.

This clonotype was counted ten times or more. The V and J genes are TRBV29-1 and TRBJ2-1, with 13 bases aligning to TRBD2. Germline loops: CDR1 SQVTM, CDR2 ANQGSEA. There are 18 residues in the CDR3. V shed 6 bases and J 7 bases; nucleotides not matched to a gene: 18. CDR3 coding DNA: TGCAGCGTAGCGACCGGGACTAGCGGGACCTCTTTGGTAAATGAGCAGTTCTTC. Translation gives CSVATGTSGTSLVNEQFF.

This clonotype occurred a few times. The chain has TRBV7-9 and TRBJ2-7; D not resolved. Trimming shortened V by 4 bases and J by 7 bases, and 8 bases separated the two germline ends. Germline loops: CDR1 SEHNR, CDR2 FQNEAQ (reference sequence). This CDR3 contains 11 residues. The CDR3 region has the DNA TGTGCCAGCAGCTCACCGCGAGAGCAGTACTTC. Its protein product is CASSSPREQYF.

This clonotype has more than one count but fewer than ten. V usage is TRBV6-5 and J usage is TRBJ2-3; no firm D call. The V end was cut by 0 bases, the J end by 6 bases, with 13 bases between. The length of the CDR3 is 15 residues. Germline CDR1 reads MNHEY; CDR2 reads SVGAGI. CDR3 amino acids: CASSYSQSQWDTQYF. The CDR3 DNA follows: TGTGCCAGCAGTTACTCCCAGTCCCAGTGGGATACGCAGTATTTT.

J is TRBJ2-1 and V is TRBV11-2; a weak D match, TRBD2 (6 bases). Trimming left V 0 bases short and J 10 bases short, with 10 bases between. Germline V gives CDR1 SGHAT, CDR2 FQNNGV. The CDR3 consists of 13 residues. In DNA, the CDR3 is TGTGCCAGCAGCTTAGATCGGGAGACAGAGCAGTTCTTC. Protein product: CASSLDRETEQFF.

This clonotype was detected a few times. CDR3 nucleotides: TGTGCCAGCAGCACGAGGGACCACCGCTCACAGTTCTTC. This encodes CASSTRDHRSQFF. The chain couples TRBV7-9 to TRBJ2-1; D assignment may be TRBD1 or TRBD2 (5 bases each). In germline, CDR1 is SEHNR, CDR2 FQNEAQ (reference sequence). Trimming took 5 bases from V and 13 from J, leaving 18 bases between them. The CDR3 runs 13 residues. Combining the CDR3 with reference TRBV7-9 and TRBJ2-1 gives the whole variable domain DTGVSQNPRHKITKRGQNVTFRCDPISEHNRLYWYRQTLGQGPEFLTYFQNEAQLEKSRLLSDRFSAERPKGSFSTLEIQRTEQGDSAMYLCASSTRDHRSQFFGPGTRLTVL.

DNA of the CDR3: TGCGCCAGCAGCTTGGGACAGTCGGGGACCGGGGAGCTGTTTTTT. Protein: CASSLGQSGTGELFF. The rearrangement joins TRBV5-1 to TRBJ2-2; D tentatively reads TRBD1 or TRBD2 (5 bases each). Per the germline V gene, CDR1 is SGHRS and CDR2 is YFSETQ. This CDR3 has 15 residues. Trimming shortened V by 0 bases and J by 5 bases, and 11 bases separated the two germline ends.

The CDR3 spells CATSDDSLTDTQYF. CDR3 DNA sequence: TGTGCCACCAGCGACGACAGCCTCACAGATACGCAGTATTTT. This chain links TRBV15 with TRBJ2-3; tentative D call: TRBD1 (5 bases). Trimming left V 5 bases short and J 2 bases short, with 11 bases between. CDR3 size: 14 residues. CDR1 is LNHNV, CDR2 YYDKDF, per germline (reference sequence).

Points on this clonotype: Sequence at one end of the junction differs from germline and may be a read error. The chain combines TRBV6-1 with TRBJ1-1; unclear D gene. The germline V gene encodes CDR1 MNHNS and CDR2 SASEGT. CDR3 length equals 15 residues. This CDR3 reads CACSEVFGANTEAFF. In DNA form, the CDR3 reads TGTGCCTGCAGTGAAGTTTTTGGAGCGAACACTGAAGCTTTCTTT.

The chain is built from TRBV7-6 and TRBJ2-5; 8 bases map to TRBD1. The CDR3 is 17 residues long. V trimming: 1 base; J trimming: 5 bases; junction bases outside the gene matches: 12. The germline V gene encodes CDR1 SGHVS and CDR2 FNYEAQ. The CDR3 reads CASSLESGTGGSETQYF. The DNA for the CDR3 is TGTGCCAGCAGCTTAGAATCCGGGACAGGAGGGAGCGAGACCCAGTACTTC.

The chain links TRBV9 to TRBJ2-3; 13 nucleotides match TRBD2. J lost 4 bases, V lost 4 bases, and 3 bases had no gene match. Germline CDR1 and CDR2: SGDLS and YYNGEE. The CDR3 length is 15 residues. CDR3 sequence reads: CASSRLAGGPDTQYF. The DNA for the CDR3 is TGTGCCAGCAGCAGACTAGCGGGAGGACCAGATACGCAGTATTTT.

The chain employs TRBV6-2 or TRBV6-3 and TRBJ1-5; 9 nucleotides line up with TRBD1. V lost 7 bases and J lost 7; bases outside the gene matches: 11. Per the germline V gene, CDR1 is MNHEY and CDR2 is SVGEGT. The CDR3 runs to 15 residues. CDR3 residues: CASTLQGAQGQPQHF. DNA for the CDR3: TGTGCCAGCACCCTACAGGGGGCGCAGGGGCAGCCCCAGCATTTT.

This clonotype came up a few times. V gene TRBV6-1 combines with J gene TRBJ2-6, with a possible D match to TRBD1 (6 bases). The germline V gene encodes CDR1 MNHNS and CDR2 SASEGT. CDR3 length: 18 residues. Trimming left V 4 bases short and J 5 bases short, with 21 bases between. The CDR3 loop is CASSGLEGVSSWANVLTF. The CDR3 DNA is TGTGCCAGCAGTGGGCTTGAGGGGGTCTCTAGCTGGGCCAACGTCCTGACTTTC.

This clonotype was detected a few times. The chain combines TRBV28 with TRBJ2-7; TRBD2 agrees at 10 bases. The CDR3 runs 15 residues. Trimming cost V 4 bases and J 3 bases; bases outside gene matches: 6. Germline V lookup: CDR1 MDHEN, CDR2 SYDVKM. The CDR3 nucleotides read TGTGCCAGCAGTTCCTCTAGCGGGGGTAGCTACGAGCAGTACTTC. Protein product: CASSSSSGGSYEQYF.

This clonotype has a count of ten or more. The chain joins TRBV12-3 or TRBV12-4 to TRBJ2-1; TRBD2 agrees at 12 bases. Trimming at V came to 4 bases and at J to 5 bases, leaving 3 bases not matched to a gene. There are 15 residues in the CDR3. The chain's CDR3 is CASSSTSGRHNEQFF. In nucleotides, the CDR3 is TGTGCCAGCAGTTCGACTAGCGGGAGACACAATGAGCAGTTCTTC.

The gene calls are TRBV5-1 and TRBJ2-1; 8 nucleotides match TRBD2. Germline V lookup: CDR1 SGHRS, CDR2 YFSETQ. Unmatched junction bases numbered 10, after V lost 1 base and J lost 4 bases. This CDR3 has 17 amino acids. CDR3 coding DNA: TGCGCCAGCAGCTTGCGGGGGCTAGCGGGTATATACAATGAGCAGTTCTTC. Amino acid sequence: CASSLRGLAGIYNEQFF.

This chain links TRBV30 with TRBJ2-1; TRBD2 matches at 12 bases. This CDR3 region has 16 residues. Germline V lookup: CDR1 GTSNPN, CDR2 SVGIG (reference sequence). The ends lost 3 bases at V and 5 bases at J; junction bases unmatched: 8. CDR3: CAWRLSPSGGDNEQFF. The DNA for the CDR3 is TGTGCCTGGAGACTGAGCCCTAGCGGGGGGGACAATGAGCAGTTCTTC.

This clonotype was recorded a few times. V and J are TRBV20-1 and TRBJ1-5, with D possibly matching TRBD1 (5 bases). Trimming removed 0 bases from V and 0 bases from J, with 9 bases in between. The CDR3 is 15 residues long. Germline V gene lookup returns CDR1 DFQATT and CDR2 SNEGSKA (reference sequence). CDR3 amino acids: CSARDWQGSNQPQHF. The CDR3 DNA is TGCAGTGCTAGAGATTGGCAGGGTAGCAATCAGCCCCAGCATTTT.

The CDR3 DNA reads as TGTGCCAGCAGTCGACAGGACCACGAGCAGTACTTC. Translated: CASSRQDHEQYF. The gene calls are TRBV28 and TRBJ2-7; D may be TRBD1 (6 bases). V gave up 5 bases and J gave up 5 bases, with 10 bases separating them. This CDR3 is 12 amino acids long. Germline CDR1 is MDHEN and CDR2 is SYDVKM.

This chain joins TRBV5-1 and TRBJ2-5; 8 nucleotides line up with TRBD2. The V and J ends lost 0 bases and 5 bases, in that order; junction bases with no gene match: 6. The CDR3 runs to 15 residues. From germline, CDR1 is SGHRS and CDR2 YFSETQ. The CDR3 nucleotides read TGCGCCAGCAGCTTGGCTAGCGGGCATATGGAGACCCAGTACTTC. Translation: CASSLASGHMETQYF.

In this sample, this clonotype turned up many times. The rearrangement links TRBV5-6 to TRBJ2-5, with TRBD2 identical over 9 bases. Germline V gene data show CDR1 as SGHDT and CDR2 as YYEEEE. V trimming: 4 bases; J trimming: 5 bases; junction bases outside the gene matches: 15. The CDR3 has 17 residues. CDR3: CASSPPYGREGRETQYF. In DNA form, the CDR3 reads TGTGCCAGCAGCCCTCCTTATGGGCGGGAGGGCCGCGAGACCCAGTACTTC.